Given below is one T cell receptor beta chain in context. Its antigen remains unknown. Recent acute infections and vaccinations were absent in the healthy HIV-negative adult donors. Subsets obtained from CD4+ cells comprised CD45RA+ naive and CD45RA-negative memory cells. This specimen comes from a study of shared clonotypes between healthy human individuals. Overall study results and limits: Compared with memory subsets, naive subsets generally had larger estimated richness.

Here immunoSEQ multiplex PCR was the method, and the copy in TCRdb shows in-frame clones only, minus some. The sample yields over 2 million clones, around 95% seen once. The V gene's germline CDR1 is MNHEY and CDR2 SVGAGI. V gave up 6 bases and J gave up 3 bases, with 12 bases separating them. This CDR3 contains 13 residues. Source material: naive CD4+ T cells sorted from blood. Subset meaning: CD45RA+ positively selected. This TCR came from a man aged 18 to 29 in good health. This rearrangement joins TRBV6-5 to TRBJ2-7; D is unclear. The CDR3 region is CASRQASGYEQYF. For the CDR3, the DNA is TGTGCCAGCAGACAAGCCTCAGGCTACGAGCAGTACTTC.